The clone carrying this T cell receptor (beta chain) appeared a few times. What it recognizes is unknown. TCRdb analysed the 5' RACE reads with MiXCR anew, one entry per CDR3 protein. The repertoire holds around 590,000 distinct CDR3 sequences, with approximately 13% as singletons. This specimen comes from a study of T cells after yellow fever vaccination. General study points: Primary-vaccination clones mostly resurfaced post-booster (96% CD4, under 90% CD8).

The TCR sequence derives from a man aged 25-45 years who received the YFV17D yellow fever vaccine. Sequenced material: PBMCs, taken on the day of the yellow fever booster vaccination.

This CDR3 is CSASVGNTEAFF. The DNA for the CDR3 is TGCAGTGCTTCGGTGGGGAACACTGAAGCTTTCTTT. The chain uses TRBV20-1 and TRBJ1-1; D not resolved. This CDR3 contains 12 residues. The V end was cut by 5 bases, the J end by 1 base, with 8 bases between. From germline, CDR1 is DFQATT and CDR2 SNEGSKA (reference sequence).